The clone carrying this T cell receptor beta chain was seen a few times. CDR1 and CDR2 (germline): MDHEN, SYDVKM. The CDR3 totals 12 residues. Trimming took off 2 bases at V and 6 bases at J, with 7 bases between the two ends. This sample was taken from a study of T-cell reconstitution after alpha-beta-depleted transplantation in children. A TCRbeta library incorporating unique molecular identifiers was prepared. TCRdb ran MiXCR on the PCR reads and lists one entry per CDR3 protein. The sample gives about 400,000 distinct CDR3 sequences, around 21% of which show up once; 3% to 4% is in the top ten. The J gene is TRBJ1-2, the V gene TRBV28; weak D call: TRBD1 (6 bases). The sequences come from PBMCs from the stem cell graft donor, collected from the stem cell graft. The source of this sequence is a human donor who donated a stem cell graft to a child with acute myeloid leukemia. CDR3 nucleotides: TGTGCCAGCAGTTTAGAGGGGGATGGCTACACCTTC. Translated: CASSLEGDGYTF.